The 26 T cell receptor beta chains below all came from one sample that was sequenced in a study of response to subunit inactivated influenza vaccine. MiXCR was run by TCRdb on the RT-PCR reads, yielding one entry per CDR3 protein. The sample carries 800,000 to 1,000,000 distinct CDR3 sequences, 21% recorded once. The sample here was PBMCs from blood, taken 5 to 6 days after vaccination. Every receptor here comes from a man aged 45 to 65 who received an inactivated influenza vaccine.

V is TRBV20-1 and J is TRBJ1-1; the match to TRBD1 covers 8 bases. Per germline, CDR1 DFQATT and CDR2 SNEGSKA (reference sequence). Trimming at V came to 0 bases and at J to 1 base, leaving 10 bases not matched to a gene. This CDR3 spans 17 amino acids. The CDR3, as DNA: TGCAGTGCTAGAGACCAACACAGGGGGGCTACGAACACTGAAGCTTTCTTT. This gives the protein CSARDQHRGATNTEAFF.

This clonotype was detected only a few times. The chain combines TRBV27 with TRBJ1-5; TRBD1 is a possible D gene (6 bases). This CDR3 contains 18 residues. V lost 5 bases to trimming and J lost 0 bases, with 20 bases between them. From germline, CDR1 is MNHEY and CDR2 SMNVEV (reference sequence). The CDR3 nucleotides are TGTGCCAGCAGTCCCCAGGACAGCTACCTACTTAGCAATCAGCCCCAGCATTTT. The encoded protein is CASSPQDSYLLSNQPQHF.

This clonotype was picked up many times. The V gene is TRBV7-9, the J gene TRBJ2-1; D is possibly TRBD2 (6 bases). Looked up from germline, CDR1 is SEHNR and CDR2 is FQNEAQ (reference sequence). V gave up 2 bases and J gave up 10 bases, with 9 bases separating them. The CDR3 runs 12 residues. CDR3 amino acids: CASSLWREEQFF. CDR3 bases: TGTGCCAGCAGCTTATGGCGGGAAGAGCAGTTCTTC.

The chain combines TRBV28 with TRBJ2-7; 11 bases are a match to TRBD2. The J segment lost 4 bases and the V segment lost 5 bases, leaving 10 bases of the junction unmatched. The CDR3 length is 16 residues. Germline-derived CDR1 and CDR2 are MDHEN and SYDVKM. The CDR3, as DNA: TGTGCCAGCAGTCCACTCCTACTAGCGGGAGTTTACGAGCAGTACTTC. Translation: CASSPLLLAGVYEQYF.

This clonotype was seen a few times. This chain joins TRBV5-1 and TRBJ2-7; D may be TRBD2 (6 bases). The germline V gene has CDR1 SGHRS and CDR2 YFSETQ. The V end was cut by 0 bases, the J end by 3 bases, with 13 bases between. This CDR3 has 15 amino acids. The CDR3 loop is CASSLAGGQGYEQYF. Written as DNA, the CDR3 is TGCGCCAGCAGCTTGGCCGGAGGGCAGGGCTACGAGCAGTACTTC.

V is TRBV12-3 or TRBV12-4 and J is TRBJ1-1; no definite D call. Trimming stripped 6 bases from V and 0 bases from J, with 5 bases between. The CDR3 extends over 12 amino acids. This CDR3 reads CASRAVNTEAFF. The CDR3 bases are TGTGCCAGCAGGGCAGTGAACACTGAAGCTTTCTTT.

This clonotype was detected a few times. The chain joins TRBV20-1 to TRBJ2-7, with D perhaps TRBD1 (7 bases). This CDR3 comprises 16 residues. CDR1 is DFQATT, CDR2 SNEGSKA, per germline (reference sequence). V was shortened by 2 bases and J by 1 base, with 18 bases between the two germline ends. The CDR3, as DNA: TGCAGTGCTAGAAGTCGATCCAGGGGGGTTTCCTACGAGCAGTACTTC. Amino acids: CSARSRSRGVSYEQYF.

This clonotype has a count of ten or more. CDR3 sequence reads: CASSPDRGSYNEQFF. CDR3 sequence (DNA): TGTGCCAGCAGTCCGGACAGGGGGTCCTACAATGAGCAGTTCTTC. This sequence joins TRBV7-2 and TRBJ2-1; 10 nucleotides match TRBD1. Germline-derived CDR1 and CDR2 are SGHTA and FQGNSA. CDR3 length: 15 residues. Trimming at V came to 6 bases and at J to 1 base, leaving 3 bases not matched to a gene.

The sample holds a few counts of this clonotype. J is TRBJ2-3 and V is TRBV11-2; TRBD2 might be the D (6 bases). The CDR3 extends over 16 amino acids. Germline V gives CDR1 SGHAT, CDR2 FQNNGV. Between the trimmed V and J ends, which lost 6 bases and 8 bases, there was a span of 24 bases. The CDR3 nucleotides read TGTGCCAGCAGGGAACCGGGCTCCCCGGGGGTGGGTACGCAGTATTTT. It encodes CASREPGSPGVGTQYF.

A few counts support this clonotype. The V and J genes are TRBV5-1 and TRBJ2-1; D remains unclear. V lost 4 bases and J 5 bases, leaving 13 bases between the germline ends. Germline V lookup: CDR1 SGHRS, CDR2 YFSETQ. CDR3 length: 14 amino acids. The CDR3 spells CASSTGLPNNEQFF. The DNA for the CDR3 is TGCGCCAGCAGCACGGGCCTTCCCAACAATGAGCAGTTCTTC.

The sample holds a few counts of this clonotype. The gene calls are TRBV6-1 and TRBJ1-2; D is ambiguous. Germline V lookup: CDR1 MNHNS, CDR2 SASEGT. CDR3 length: 13 residues. The V end was cut by 2 bases, the J end by 7 bases, with 11 bases between. CDR3 loop: CASSELTLAGYTF. In DNA form, the CDR3 reads TGTGCCAGCAGTGAACTTACCCTAGCTGGCTACACCTTC.

The J gene is TRBJ1-1, the V gene TRBV6-1; possibly TRBD1 for D (5 bases). Trimming pared 6 bases from V and 3 bases from J, leaving 11 bases between. This CDR3 contains 13 residues. Germline V gene sequence: CDR1 MNHNS, CDR2 SASEGT. CDR3 nucleotides: TGTGCCAGCAGGTCAATACAGGACACTGAAGCTTTCTTT. Residues: CASRSIQDTEAFF.

This clonotype was recorded a few times. One end of the junction is discordant with germline, which a read error may explain. V usage is TRBV29-1 and J usage is TRBJ2-7; 8 positions agree with TRBD2. The CDR3 totals 15 residues. Germline V lookup: CDR1 SQVTM, CDR2 ANQGSEA. In DNA, the CDR3 is TGCAGCGTCGAAGGGTCTAGCGGGTCTACCTACGAGCAGTACTTC. Translated, it gives CSVEGSSGSTYEQYF.

The table lists this clonotype with a count of one. V gene TRBV20-1 combines with J gene TRBJ2-1; 8 positions agree with TRBD2. CDR3 length: 16 residues. Germline CDR1 and CDR2: DFQATT and SNEGSKA (reference sequence). With 3 bases clipped from V and 1 base from J, the junction kept 8 bases outside the gene matches. Here the CDR3 reads CSAREAGVLSYNEQFF. CDR3 bases: TGCAGTGCTAGGGAAGCGGGAGTGCTTTCCTACAATGAGCAGTTCTTC.

The table lists this clonotype with a count of one. This rearrangement joins TRBV4-2 to TRBJ2-1; possible D gene TRBD2, 6 bases. The V gene's germline CDR1 is LGHNA and CDR2 YNFKEQ. Trimming took off 0 bases at V and 10 bases at J, with 10 bases between the two ends. The CDR3 loop spans 13 amino acids. The CDR3 sequence: CASSQESAGEQFF. CDR3 sequence (DNA): TGTGCCAGCAGCCAAGAGAGCGCGGGAGAGCAGTTCTTC.

V is TRBV4-2 and J is TRBJ2-7; D may correspond to TRBD1 or TRBD2 (7 bases each). Germline V lookup: CDR1 LGHNA, CDR2 YNFKEQ. The CDR3 spans 16 residues. The V end was cut by 1 base, the J end by 0 bases, with 13 bases between. CDR3 DNA sequence: TGTGCCAGCAGCCAAGTAGGCAGGGGGGGCTCCTACGAGCAGTACTTC. This encodes CASSQVGRGGSYEQYF.

This clonotype was seen more than once but under ten times. V and J are TRBV6-2 or TRBV6-3 and TRBJ2-1; D unclear. V was pared by 4 bases and J by 2 bases, with 12 bases between. This CDR3 comprises 15 residues. The germline CDR1 and CDR2 sequences are MNHEY and SVGEGT. Written as DNA, the CDR3 is TGTGCCAGCAGTTGGATGGAGTTCCCCTACAATGAGCAGTTCTTC. Translation gives CASSWMEFPYNEQFF.

V is TRBV20-1 and J is TRBJ2-3; 8 bases agree with TRBD2. V lost 1 base, J lost 1 base, and 4 bases stayed unmatched. This CDR3 is built from 15 residues. Germline loops: CDR1 DFQATT, CDR2 SNEGSKA (reference sequence). CDR3 coding DNA: TGCAGTGCTAGAGGTCAAGCGGGAGGCACAGATACGCAGTATTTT. It is translated as CSARGQAGGTDTQYF.

This clonotype was detected a few times. The rearrangement joins TRBV5-6 to TRBJ2-7, with D maybe TRBD1 (6 bases). Per germline, CDR1 SGHDT and CDR2 YYEEEE. Trimming pared 4 bases from V and 2 bases from J, leaving 16 bases between. This CDR3 has 15 residues. The CDR3 is CASSQLGTGTYEQYF. In nucleotides, the CDR3 is TGTGCCAGCAGCCAATTGGGTACAGGGACCTACGAGCAGTACTTC.

This CDR3 is CASSKGLVSGANVLTF. The CDR3 coding sequence is TGTGCCAGCAGCAAAGGGCTGGTTTCTGGGGCCAACGTCCTGACTTTC. The V and J genes are TRBV5-5 and TRBJ2-6, with no clear D. V shed 4 bases and J shed 1 base, with 12 bases lying between them. The CDR3 length is 16 residues. From germline, CDR1 is SGHKS and CDR2 YYEKEE (reference sequence).

This clonotype was counted between two and nine times. This chain joins TRBV6-1 and TRBJ2-5; D might be TRBD2 (6 bases). CDR3 length equals 14 residues. V was pared by 8 bases and J by 4 bases, with 17 bases between. Looked up from germline, CDR1 is MNHNS and CDR2 is SASEGT. This CDR3 reads CASGGQGVRETQYF. The CDR3 DNA sequence: TGTGCCAGCGGAGGGCAGGGTGTGCGAGAGACCCAGTACTTC.

This clonotype was picked up many times. V gene TRBV5-1 combines with J gene TRBJ2-5; TRBD1 agrees at 7 bases. Germline V gives CDR1 SGHRS, CDR2 YFSETQ. V dropped 4 bases and J dropped 5; count of bases not matched to a gene: 8. The CDR3 has 14 residues. For the CDR3, the DNA is TGCGCCAGCAGCGCTACAGGGGTGGCTGAGACCCAGTACTTC. Amino acids: CASSATGVAETQYF.

This clonotype was observed a handful of times. The genes are TRBV9 and TRBJ2-1; D ambiguous. The CDR3 contains 15 residues. The V end lost 0 bases, the J end lost 5 bases, and 12 bases lay between the germline ends. Per germline, CDR1 SGDLS and CDR2 YYNGEE. The CDR3 DNA follows: TGTGCCAGCAGCGTAGAGGGCGGAAGGGACAATGAGCAGTTCTTC. Amino acid sequence: CASSVEGGRDNEQFF.

This clonotype was counted a few times. The chain combines TRBV6-2 or TRBV6-3 with TRBJ2-3, with 7 nucleotides matching TRBD2. Germline CDR1 reads MNHEY; CDR2 reads SVGEGT. CDR3 length: 16 amino acids. V shed 2 bases, J shed 2 bases, and the junction held 7 bases outside the gene matches. The CDR3 reads CASSYTLGGNTDTQYF. DNA for the CDR3: TGTGCCAGCAGTTACACCCTCGGGGGGAACACAGATACGCAGTATTTT.

This clonotype was picked up a small number of times. The CDR3 spells CASSQTTANTEAFF. The CDR3 nucleotides read TGTGCCAGCAGCCAGACGACAGCCAACACTGAAGCTTTCTTT. This chain links TRBV4-2 with TRBJ1-1; maybe TRBD1 (5 bases). Trimming pared 3 bases from V and 2 bases from J, leaving 10 bases between. CDR1 and CDR2 (germline): LGHNA, YNFKEQ. This CDR3 is built from 14 residues.

This clonotype appeared a few times. This chain connects TRBV28 to TRBJ2-7; 11 bases fit TRBD2. The CDR3 consists of 15 residues. With V trimmed by 3 bases and J by 7 bases, 8 bases remained unmatched. Germline CDR1 reads MDHEN; CDR2 reads SYDVKM. CDR3 nucleotides: TGTGCCAGCAGTTTCCATAGCGGGGGGGTACGTGAGCAGTACTTC. This sequence encodes CASSFHSGGVREQYF.